Sequencing of this T cell receptor (beta chain) was carried out in a study of identical twins. Germline V gives CDR1 SEHNR, CDR2 FQNEAQ (reference sequence). This CDR3 is built from 15 residues. Germline trimming cut 6 bases from V and 1 base from J; bases unmatched to any gene: 4. TCRdb analysed the 5' RACE reads with MiXCR anew, one entry per CDR3 protein. The data show about 790,000 distinct CDR3 sequences, about 20% seen once. Points on this clonotype: The antigen remains unidentified.

Study-wide points: Potential partial confounding of zero-insertion analyses by invariant MAIT and iNKT cells was noted. Less excess twin sharing appeared in beta out-of-frame sequences.

This sample was also put to use in a study of T cells expressing NK-cell markers.

Sequenced: PBMCs. The chain uses TRBV7-9 and TRBJ2-3, with TRBD2 matching 10 bases. The sequence derives from a woman younger than 30 in good health. The CDR3 protein is CASSYGLAGTDTQYF. Here the CDR3 DNA reads TGTGCCAGCAGTTACGGACTAGCGGGCACAGATACGCAGTATTTT.